Listed below are T cell receptor beta chains from one sample, sequenced in a study of CD8 T cells in Susac syndrome. TCRdb reprocessed the immunoSEQ multiplex PCR reads with MiXCR, giving one entry per CDR3 protein. The sample has about 190,000 distinct CDR3 sequences; roughly 96% are singletons. The sequenced sample consisted of CD4+ T cells from PBMCs. Receptor source: a human donor in good health. The CDR3 runs from the conserved cysteine through the conserved F or W. D genes are given only for firm matches. The listing skips clone size in some rows; elsewhere it reads once, few, many or a size class.

J,V,size,D,CDR3,DNA
TRBJ2-3,TRBV27,.,TRBD1,CASSLQRTGTYTDTQYF,TGTGCCAGCAGTTTACAACGGACAGGGACTTACACAGATACGCAGTATTTT
TRBJ1-4,TRBV2,.,.,CASHGDNEKLFF,TGTGCCAGTCATGGGGATAATGAAAAACTGTTTTTT
TRBJ1-5,TRBV20-1,.,.,CSASRGGGDQPQHF,TGCAGTGCTAGCCGCGGCGGGGGCGATCAGCCCCAGCATTTT
TRBJ1-2,TRBV9,few,TRBD1,CASRRDSYGYTF,TGTGCCAGTCGGAGGGACAGCTATGGCTACACCTTC
TRBJ2-1,TRBV5-1,.,.,CASSLEVNEQFF,TGCGCCAGCAGCTTGGAAGTGAATGAGCAGTTCTTC
TRBJ1-5,TRBV20-1,.,.,CSASSGGFSNQPQHF,TGCAGTGCTAGTAGCGGTGGATTTAGCAATCAGCCCCAGCATTTT
TRBJ2-5,TRBV19,.,.,CASSMGELGETQYF,TGTGCCAGTAGTATGGGCGAACTAGGGGAGACCCAGTACTTC
TRBJ2-5,TRBV7-8,.,.,CASSLAAGYETQYF,TGTGCCAGCAGCTTAGCGGCAGGGTACGAGACCCAGTACTTC
TRBJ1-1,TRBV4-3,.,.,CASSQDIWDSAFF,TGCGCCAGCAGCCAAGATATTTGGGACTCGGCTTTCTTT
TRBJ1-2,TRBV29-1,.,.,CSVESGVYGYTF,TGCAGCGTTGAATCCGGGGTGTATGGCTACACCTTC
TRBJ1-2,TRBV24-1,.,.,CATSDTGYASNYGYTF,TGTGCCACCAGTGATACGGGGTACGCCTCTAACTATGGCTACACCTTC
TRBJ2-1,TRBV20-1,.,.,CSARRSLGGLRESSYNEQFF,TGCAGTGCTAGACGCTCGTTGGGGGGCCTGAGGGAAAGCTCCTACAATGAGCAGTTCTTC
TRBJ1-2,TRBV20-1,.,.,CSASIWSRTVNYGYTF,TGCAGTGCTAGTATTTGGAGTCGGACTGTAAACTATGGCTACACCTTC
TRBJ2-5,TRBV7-2,.,.,CASSRGVYRESETQYF,TGTGCCAGCAGCAGAGGTGTCTACAGGGAGTCGGAGACCCAGTACTTC
TRBJ2-1,TRBV20-1,.,TRBD2,CSASPSSGGAGIYNEQFF,TGCAGTGCTAGCCCTTCTAGCGGGGGGGCCGGTATATACAATGAGCAGTTCTTC
TRBJ2-1,TRBV11-2,.,TRBD2,CASSTYRAGGNEQFF,TGTGCCAGCAGTACATATCGAGCGGGGGGGAATGAGCAGTTCTTC
TRBJ2-5,TRBV12-3/TRBV12-4,.,.,CASSSGFQETQYF,TGTGCCAGCAGTTCAGGGTTCCAAGAGACCCAGTACTTC
TRBJ2-7,TRBV5-1,.,TRBD1,CASSLGQGSEQYF,TGCGCCAGCAGCTTGGGACAGGGAAGCGAGCAGTACTTC
TRBJ1-2,TRBV14,.,.,CASSPTAGSGYTF,TGTGCCAGCAGCCCGACCGCAGGGAGTGGCTACACCTTC
TRBJ1-6,TRBV3-1,.,.,CASSPRLRGISPLHF,TGTGCCAGCAGCCCCCGGCTGCGAGGGATTTCACCCCTCCACTTT
TRBJ2-5,TRBV15,once,TRBD1,CATSIRQGQETQYF,TGTGCCACCAGCATCCGACAGGGACAAGAGACCCAGTACTTC
TRBJ2-3,TRBV7-9,once,.,CASSSEVDTQYF,TGTGCCAGCAGCTCCGAGGTAGATACGCAGTATTTT
TRBJ2-1,TRBV5-1,.,.,CASSSQENEQFF,TGCGCCAGCAGCTCGCAGGAGAATGAGCAGTTCTTC
TRBJ2-1,TRBV9,.,.,CASSVVGLAEFDEQFF,TGTGCCAGCAGCGTAGTTGGGTTAGCGGAGTTCGATGAGCAGTTCTTC